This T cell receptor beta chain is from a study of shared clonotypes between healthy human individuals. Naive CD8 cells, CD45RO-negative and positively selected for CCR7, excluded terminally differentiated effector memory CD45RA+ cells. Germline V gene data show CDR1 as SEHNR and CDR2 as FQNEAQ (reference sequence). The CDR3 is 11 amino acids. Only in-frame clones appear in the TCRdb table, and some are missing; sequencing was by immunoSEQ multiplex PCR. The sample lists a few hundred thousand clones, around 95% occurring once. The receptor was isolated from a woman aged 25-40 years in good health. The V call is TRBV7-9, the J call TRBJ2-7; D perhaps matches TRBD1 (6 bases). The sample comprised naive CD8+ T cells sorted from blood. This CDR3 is CVSGGNYEQYF. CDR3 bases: TGTGTCAGTGGGGGCAACTACGAGCAGTACTTC. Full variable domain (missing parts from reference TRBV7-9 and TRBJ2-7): DTGVSQNPRHKITKRGQNVTFRCDPISEHNRLYWYRQTLGQGPEFLTYFQNEAQLEKSRLLSDRFSAERPKGSFSTLEIQRTEQGDSAMYLCVSGGNYEQYFGPGTRLTVT.